These T cell receptor beta chains were read from a single sample in a study of blood T cell repertoires in COVID-19. Profiling relied on immunoSEQ multiplex PCR, and the TCRdb table lists in-frame clones only, not all of them. The repertoire holds 35,000 to 45,000 clones, with around nine tenths as singletons. Sequenced: peripheral blood. Every receptor here comes from a human donor in a cohort sampled during active COVID-19. Each CDR3 is given without its conserved first and last residue.

cdr3_aa v_call cdr3_length j_call
SVEAGQNYGYT TRBV29-1 11 TRBJ1-2
ASTETGWDTEAF TRBV5-6 12 TRBJ1-1
SASTRVGDGYT TRBV20-1 11 TRBJ1-2
ASSQERDRESYEQY TRBV4-3 14 TRBJ2-7
ASSSTGAAQKQY TRBV7-9 12 TRBJ2-7
ATSREIVGRGAF TRBV15 12 TRBJ1-1
ASSVQGTTGNTIY TRBV9 13 TRBJ1-3
ASSSRGHNSPLH TRBV27 12 TRBJ1-6
ASSQDSGDYEQY TRBV3-1/TRBV3-2 12 TRBJ2-7
SAPTGDTEAF TRBV29-1 10 TRBJ1-1
ASSPGTGLNYGYT TRBV5-1 13 TRBJ1-2
ASSRQGNTEAF TRBV5-5 11 TRBJ1-1
ASSQDSLNYGYT TRBV4-1 12 TRBJ1-2
ASSFRANEQY TRBV12-3/TRBV12-4 10 TRBJ2-7
ASSLSRGGSTYEQY TRBV11-2 14 TRBJ2-7
ASSTTGGATYEQF TRBV5-4 13 TRBJ2-1
ASSPRGGIDSYEQY TRBV18 14 TRBJ2-7